A selection of T cell receptor beta chains follows, all from one sample in a study of control samples from healthy donors and cancer patients. The protocol was immunoSEQ multiplex PCR, while the TCRdb copy is restricted to in-frame clones and leaves out a portion. The sample lists around 80,000 clones; approximately 94% were seen once. The specimen sequenced was blood. The receptors shown here come from a woman between 25 and 40 years old in good health. Both conserved end residues are part of each CDR3. The D gene is left open where the match is weak. Where a row states a size, it is once, few, many or the class of an expanded clone; other rows omit it.

TGTGCCAGCTCACCACTTACGAACACCGGGGAGCTGTTTTTT,CASSPLTNTGELFF,TRBJ2-2,-,TRBV18,once
TGTGCCAGAGACAAGATAAGCTCCTACGAGCAGTACTTC,CARDKISSYEQYF,TRBJ2-7,-,TRBV2,-
TGTGCCAGCAGTGAATCGGGAATGGACAGTCGGTTGGTTTTCTTT,CASSESGMDSRLVFF,TRBJ1-1,-,TRBV2,-
TGTGCCAGCAGAAAGGGACAGGGCTATGGCTACACCTTC,CASRKGQGYGYTF,TRBJ1-2,TRBD1,TRBV2,-
TGTGCCAGCAGCCAAGTACAGGGACAGCTTAATTCACCCCTCCACTTT,CASSQVQGQLNSPLHF,TRBJ1-6,TRBD1,TRBV3-1/TRBV3-2,once
TGTGCCAGCAGTCCCAGGCAGGGGAATCAGCCCCAGCATTTT,CASSPRQGNQPQHF,TRBJ1-5,-,TRBV27,-
TGTGCCAGCAGCTTCTATCGAGACGCTCGCTCGAGCTCCTACGAGCAGTACTTC,CASSFYRDARSSSYEQYF,TRBJ2-7,-,TRBV11-2,few
TGTGCCAGCAGCTTAGAAGGTGGAAACACCATATATTTT,CASSLEGGNTIYF,TRBJ1-3,-,TRBV11-3,once
TGCAGTGCTAGTCTTCCCGGGACAGGGGTAGCCAAAAACATTCAGTACTTC,CSASLPGTGVAKNIQYF,TRBJ2-4,TRBD1,TRBV20-1,-
TGTGCCACCAGTGATTGGCCAGTTGGAGAGACCCAGTACTTC,CATSDWPVGETQYF,TRBJ2-5,-,TRBV24-1,-
TGTGCCAGCAGTTTCTCCAGTAATTCACCCCTCCACTTT,CASSFSSNSPLHF,TRBJ1-6,-,TRBV12-3/TRBV12-4,-
TGTGCCAGCAGCCAAGTCACCGGGGGTAATGAAAAACTGTTTTTT,CASSQVTGGNEKLFF,TRBJ1-4,-,TRBV14,-
TGTGCCAGCAGCCTAAGACAGTATGCAACTAATGAAAAACTGTTTTTT,CASSLRQYATNEKLFF,TRBJ1-4,-,TRBV28,-
TGCAGTGCTAGTGATATACAACAGGGACCAGATACGCAGTATTTT,CSASDIQQGPDTQYF,TRBJ2-3,-,TRBV20-1,-
TGTGCCAGCAGCCTTGGGACAGGGGGCCTTGGCTACACCTTC,CASSLGTGGLGYTF,TRBJ1-2,TRBD1,TRBV7-8,-
TGTGCCACCAGCAGAGTCGGATCCGGTACAGATACGCAGTATTTT,CATSRVGSGTDTQYF,TRBJ2-3,-,TRBV15,-
TGTGCCAGCAGCTTAAAAAATGGTGGACAGACGACCGGGGAGCTGTTTTTT,CASSLKNGGQTTGELFF,TRBJ2-2,-,TRBV7-3,-
TGTGCCAGCAGCTTATGGACGGGAAACACCATATATTTT,CASSLWTGNTIYF,TRBJ1-3,-,TRBV11-1,-
TGTGCCAGCAGCCAAGACCCCGGCCAAATCAGGGGCTACACCTTC,CASSQDPGQIRGYTF,TRBJ1-2,-,TRBV3-1/TRBV3-2,-
TGTGCCAGTAGCCAGATCTATGGCTACACCTTC,CASSQIYGYTF,TRBJ1-2,-,TRBV19,once
TGTGCCAGCAGCCCCCAGGGGGTCCACACCATATATTTT,CASSPQGVHTIYF,TRBJ1-3,TRBD1,TRBV13,-
TGTGCCAGCTCACCACAGGGCCGGAATGGCTACACCTTC,CASSPQGRNGYTF,TRBJ1-2,-,TRBV18,-
TGTGCCAGCAGTCAAGACAGGGTGGATGAGCAGTTCTTC,CASSQDRVDEQFF,TRBJ2-1,TRBD1,TRBV11-1,-
TGTGCCAGCAGCATAGGGGCGGATGGCTACACCTTC,CASSIGADGYTF,TRBJ1-2,-,TRBV5-4,-
TGCAGCGCGTTTAGCGGGGAGCTGTTTTTT,CSAFSGELFF,TRBJ2-2,-,TRBV29-1,once
TGTGCCAGTAGGGGGACAGGGGGAGTCGCTGGCTACACCTTC,CASRGTGGVAGYTF,TRBJ1-2,TRBD1,TRBV19,-
TGTGCCAGTAGTATAGAGGAGGAGACAGAGTCGCAAGGGGACCCTGAAGCTTTCTTT,CASSIEEETESQGDPEAFF,TRBJ1-1,-,TRBV19,-
TGTGCCAGCAGCTCCTTTCCCGGGGGCAGCTATGGCTACACCTTC,CASSSFPGGSYGYTF,TRBJ1-2,-,TRBV13,-
TGTGCCACGGCGGGGGATAGCAATCAGCCCCAGCATTTT,CATAGDSNQPQHF,TRBJ1-5,-,TRBV5-4,-
TGTGCCAGCAGTTCCGGAGCGGGGTTAATCGCAGATACGCAGTATTTT,CASSSGAGLIADTQYF,TRBJ2-3,TRBD2,TRBV27,-
TGTGCCAGCAGCTTGTGGGAGACCCAGTACTTC,CASSLWETQYF,TRBJ2-5,-,TRBV5-8,-
TGTGCCAGCAGACTACCAGGAGGAGGCGAGCAGTACTTC,CASRLPGGGEQYF,TRBJ2-7,-,TRBV6-6,few
TGTGCCAGCAGCCGTGGACAGACCGATGAGCAGTTCTTC,CASSRGQTDEQFF,TRBJ2-1,-,TRBV12-3/TRBV12-4,-
TGTGCCAGCAGCTCCGAGCGGAGTAGCACAGATACGCAGTATTTT,CASSSERSSTDTQYF,TRBJ2-3,-,TRBV5-4,-
TGCAGCGCCTGGGGGTCAAAAGGTGCCCCCACTGAAGCTTTCTTT,CSAWGSKGAPTEAFF,TRBJ1-1,-,TRBV29-1,-
TGTGCCAGCAGTTTAGTAGACGAGCAGTACTTC,CASSLVDEQYF,TRBJ2-7,-,TRBV12-3/TRBV12-4,-